This is a list of T cell receptor beta chains from one sample in a study of spatial heterogeneity in lung cancer. Each CDR3 protein is one row after TCRdb ran MiXCR on the 5' RACE reads. The sample records about 25,000 distinct CDR3 sequences, 7% being singletons. The sequencing used PBMCs, collected at surgery. Receptors originate from a male donor with early-stage non-small cell lung cancer. The CDR3 runs from the conserved cysteine through the conserved F or W. D genes are given only for firm matches. The listing skips clone size in some rows; elsewhere it reads once, few, many or a size class.

CDR3nt	CDR3aa	d_gene	abundance	j_gene	v_gene
TGCGCCAGCAGCTTGGAGCCCCAAAAACTGTTTTTT	CASSLEPQKLFF	NA	NA	TRBJ1-4	TRBV5-1
TGCGCCAGCAGTGACTACAGGGCGGACCACGAGCAGTACTTC	CASSDYRADHEQYF	NA	medium-sized	TRBJ2-7	TRBV10-2
TGCGCCAGCAGCCAAGATCTTCCCGTAGGACTTTCCTACGAGCAGTACTTC	CASSQDLPVGLSYEQYF	NA	many	TRBJ2-7	TRBV4-1
TGCAGTGCTAACCCGGGAGTTTCAAGGAGTGAGCAGTTCTTC	CSANPGVSRSEQFF	NA	many	TRBJ2-1	TRBV20-1
TGTGCCAGCAGCTACACAGGGTCCTTCGAGCAGTACTTC	CASSYTGSFEQYF	NA	many	TRBJ2-7	TRBV7-9
TGCGCCAGCAGCCACGCCCTGGGCAGGACTCGCCGATATGGCTACACCTTC	CASSHALGRTRRYGYTF	NA	many	TRBJ1-2	TRBV4-1
TGTGCCATCAGTGACTTGGCCACCGGGGAGCTGTTTTTT	CAISDLATGELFF	NA	medium-sized	TRBJ2-2	TRBV10-3
TGCGCCAGCAGCTTGACTAGCGGGAACAATGAGCAGTTCTTC	CASSLTSGNNEQFF	TRBD2	medium-sized	TRBJ2-1	TRBV5-1
TGTGCCACCCAGATTGTGGATACGCAGTATTTT	CATQIVDTQYF	NA	many	TRBJ2-3	TRBV2
TGTGCCAGCAGCAAAAGCGGGGGCTCGACTGAGCAGTTCTTC	CASSKSGGSTEQFF	TRBD2	few	TRBJ2-1	TRBV7-3
TGTGCCATCAGTGAGGGGCGGTCCACAGATACGCAGTATTTT	CAISEGRSTDTQYF	NA	many	TRBJ2-3	TRBV10-3
TGTGCCAGCAGCCCTCCGGGAAACTCCTACAATGAGCAGTTCTTC	CASSPPGNSYNEQFF	NA	few	TRBJ2-1	TRBV7-9
TGTGCCAGCAGTTCGGTAGGGACAGGTTACTCTGGGGCCAACGTCCTGACTTTC	CASSSVGTGYSGANVLTF	TRBD1	few	TRBJ2-6	TRBV6-5
TGTGCCAGTAGTCTCGGACAGGGAAATGAAAAACTGTTTTTT	CASSLGQGNEKLFF	TRBD1	few	TRBJ1-4	TRBV19
TGTGCCAGCAGCCCTCCCTCGGGCAGTAAAGCTTTCTTT	CASSPPSGSKAFF	NA	NA	TRBJ1-1	TRBV14
TGTGCCAGCAGTTCGACAGGGCGCTGGATTAAAGAGACCCAGTACTTC	CASSSTGRWIKETQYF	TRBD1	medium-sized	TRBJ2-5	TRBV28
TGTGCCAGCAGAACAACAGGGGCGAGAGGGGTCAAAAACATTCAGTACTTC	CASRTTGARGVKNIQYF	TRBD1	NA	TRBJ2-4	TRBV7-9
TGTGCCAGTAGTATAGTGGGACAGGGACAAAATGAGCAGTTCTTC	CASSIVGQGQNEQFF	TRBD1	NA	TRBJ2-1	TRBV19
TGTGCCAGCAGTTTATTTGGACAGGGGAGTAAGGGCTACACCTTC	CASSLFGQGSKGYTF	TRBD1	many	TRBJ1-2	TRBV28
TGCAGTGCTAGAGTGCTAGCGGGGGGGCGAAATGAGCAGTTCTTC	CSARVLAGGRNEQFF	TRBD2	many	TRBJ2-1	TRBV20-1
TGCGCCAGCAGCATCCCGACAGGGGTGTCCTACAATGAGCAGTTCTTC	CASSIPTGVSYNEQFF	TRBD1	many	TRBJ2-1	TRBV5-1
TGCGCCAGCAGTTCTCAGGCCTCTGGAAACACCATATATTTT	CASSSQASGNTIYF	NA	many	TRBJ1-3	TRBV10-2
TGCGCCAGCAGTCCCGGGACAGGACATTATTTAGCCAAAAACATTCAGTACTTC	CASSPGTGHYLAKNIQYF	TRBD1	many	TRBJ2-4	TRBV5-1
TGTGCCAGCATTAGGGATGGAAATCAGCCCCAGCATTTT	CASIRDGNQPQHF	NA	many	TRBJ1-5	TRBV2
TGCAGTGCTCCCAGCGAAAAAGTGAGCACAGATACGCAGTATTTT	CSAPSEKVSTDTQYF	NA	many	TRBJ2-3	TRBV20-1
TGTGCCAGCAGCTTAGGAGTAGCTAGTGAGCAGTTCTTC	CASSLGVASEQFF	NA	NA	TRBJ2-1	TRBV7-2
TGTGCCAGTAGTAGGGGGAGGATTGAGCAGTTCTTC	CASSRGRIEQFF	NA	many	TRBJ2-1	TRBV19
TGTGCCAGCACAACCTCCGGGGGCATAAACACCGGGGAGCTGTTTTTT	CASTTSGGINTGELFF	NA	few	TRBJ2-2	TRBV27
TGTGCCAGCAGCCTCGAGGGGGCGAACACTGAAGCTTTCTTT	CASSLEGANTEAFF	TRBD1	many	TRBJ1-1	TRBV3-1
TGTGCCAGCAGTTATGGGAGGGCAAATACGCAGTATTTT	CASSYGRANTQYF	TRBD2	few	TRBJ2-3	TRBV6-5
TGCGCCAGCAGTGGACAGGGGTATCAGCCCCAGCATTTT	CASSGQGYQPQHF	TRBD1	many	TRBJ1-5	TRBV10-1
TGTGCCAGCAGTGTTATGAACACTGAAGCTTTCTTT	CASSVMNTEAFF	NA	NA	TRBJ1-1	TRBV2
TGTGCCACCAGTGACCCCGGACGCAACGAGCAGTACTTC	CATSDPGRNEQYF	NA	NA	TRBJ2-7	TRBV24-1
TGTGCCAGCAGTTTATGGTCCGGGGGCGGAACCGGGGAGCTGTTTTTT	CASSLWSGGGTGELFF	NA	NA	TRBJ2-2	TRBV28
TGTGCCAGCGGGACAGGGAGCTCTGGGGCCAACGTCCTGACTTTC	CASGTGSSGANVLTF	TRBD1	medium-sized	TRBJ2-6	TRBV25-1
TGTGCCAGCCATGAGGCGATAAAAAAGGGGAAGAATGAGCAGTTCTTC	CASHEAIKKGKNEQFF	NA	many	TRBJ2-1	TRBV18
TGCAGTGCTCTCGGACAGGGTGGGGACTCCCACGAGCAGTACTTC	CSALGQGGDSHEQYF	TRBD1	many	TRBJ2-7	TRBV20-1
TGTGCCAGCAGCTCCGGGACAGGAAAGCAGACAGATACGCAGTATTTT	CASSSGTGKQTDTQYF	TRBD1	NA	TRBJ2-3	TRBV7-6
TGCGCCAGCAGCCCGGACACGAGCCCGGGTCAGCCCCAGCATTTT	CASSPDTSPGQPQHF	NA	many	TRBJ1-5	TRBV5-1
TGTGCCAGCAGTGCATCGCTGGGCGAAAAACTGTTTTTT	CASSASLGEKLFF	NA	many	TRBJ1-4	TRBV6-6
TGCAGTGCTAGAAACAGGGGAGGTCAGCCCCAGCATTTT	CSARNRGGQPQHF	TRBD1	medium-sized	TRBJ1-5	TRBV20-1
TGCGCCAGCAGCCTTAGGGAGGGAAGGGGAGACATTCAGTACTTC	CASSLREGRGDIQYF	TRBD2	many	TRBJ2-4	TRBV4-1
TGCGCCAGCAGCTTGGAGGGACAGGGAGGGAATGAGCAGTTCTTC	CASSLEGQGGNEQFF	TRBD1	medium-sized	TRBJ2-1	TRBV5-1
TGCAGTGCTAGAGAGGACCTCTCCTACAATGAGCAGTTCTTC	CSAREDLSYNEQFF	NA	NA	TRBJ2-1	TRBV20-1
TGCAGTGCTGAAACAGGACGTACTCCCAATCAGCCCCAGCATTTT	CSAETGRTPNQPQHF	NA	medium-sized	TRBJ1-5	TRBV20-1
TGTGCCAGCAGCTTCCTGGGGGGCTACACCGGGGAGCTGTTTTTT	CASSFLGGYTGELFF	NA	many	TRBJ2-2	TRBV11-2
TGTGCCAGCAGTGGCAGTCAGGGAGATGAGCAGTTCTTC	CASSGSQGDEQFF	NA	few	TRBJ2-1	TRBV2
TGTGCCAGCACCCGACAGGGCCCGAACACCGGGGAGCTGTTTTTT	CASTRQGPNTGELFF	TRBD1	NA	TRBJ2-2	TRBV6-5
TGTGCCAGCAGCTTACGAGAGGCAGGGACCCAGTACTTC	CASSLREAGTQYF	NA	few	TRBJ2-5	TRBV11-2
TGCAGTGCAAAACCGGGACAGCTCAATCAGCCCCAGCATTTT	CSAKPGQLNQPQHF	TRBD1	many	TRBJ1-5	TRBV20-1
TGCAGTGCTAGAGTCCTCGGCGGCGGGAGGGCCCAATTCTACAATGAGCAGTTCTTC	CSARVLGGGRAQFYNEQFF	TRBD2	medium-sized	TRBJ2-1	TRBV20-1
TGCGCCAGCAGCTTTAGCGGGGACACAGATACGCAGTATTTT	CASSFSGDTDTQYF	TRBD2	many	TRBJ2-3	TRBV5-1
TGTGCCAGCAGTATAGGAAGGAGCTCCTACAATGAGCAGTTCTTC	CASSIGRSSYNEQFF	NA	many	TRBJ2-1	TRBV12-3/TRBV12-4